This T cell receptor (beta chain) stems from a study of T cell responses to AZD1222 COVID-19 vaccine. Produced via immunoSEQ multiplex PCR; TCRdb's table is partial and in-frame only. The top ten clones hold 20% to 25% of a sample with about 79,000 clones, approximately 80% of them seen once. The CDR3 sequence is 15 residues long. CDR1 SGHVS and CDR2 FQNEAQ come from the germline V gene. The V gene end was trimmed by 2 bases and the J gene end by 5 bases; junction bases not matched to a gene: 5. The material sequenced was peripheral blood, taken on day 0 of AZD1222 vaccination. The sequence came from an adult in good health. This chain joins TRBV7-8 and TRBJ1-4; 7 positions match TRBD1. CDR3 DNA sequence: TGTGCCAGCAGCTTATGGGACAGAGGAAATGAAAAACTGTTTTTT. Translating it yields CASSLWDRGNEKLFF.